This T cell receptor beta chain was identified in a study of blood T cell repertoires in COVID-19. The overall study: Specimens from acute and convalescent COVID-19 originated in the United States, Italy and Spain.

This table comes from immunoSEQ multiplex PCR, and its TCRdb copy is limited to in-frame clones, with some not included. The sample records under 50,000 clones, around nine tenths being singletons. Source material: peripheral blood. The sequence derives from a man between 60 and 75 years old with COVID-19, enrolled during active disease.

The CDR3, as DNA: TGCGCCAGCAGAAGGTTTTCAGCCGGTACAGGTGATACGCAGTATTTT. It codes for CASRRFSAGTGDTQYF. The chain employs TRBV5-1 and TRBJ2-3; D is perhaps TRBD1 (5 bases). The CDR3 is 16 residues long. V was cut by 5 bases and J by 6 bases, with 22 bases left in between. Germline CDR1 is SGHRS and CDR2 is YFSETQ.